Listed below are T cell receptor beta chains from one sample, sequenced in a study of OX40 agonist ivuxolimab in advanced cancers. Measured with immunoSEQ multiplex PCR; TCRdb has only the in-frame clones, and not every one. The data contain some 39,000 clones, around nine tenths of them singletons. Sequences were derived from CD4+ or CD8+ T cells sorted from blood, sampled in a trial of the OX40 agonist ivuxolimab. Receptors were obtained from an adult with an advanced solid tumor such as melanoma, head and neck, liver or kidney cancer. The CDR3 runs from the conserved cysteine through the conserved F or W. The D gene is left open where the match is weak. A row's size may be missing; if present it is once, few, many or a size class.

abundance	v_gene	d_gene	j_gene	CDR3nt	CDR3aa
NA	TRBV19	NA	TRBJ2-5	TGTGCCACAGGGGCCCAAGAGACCCAGTACTTC	CATGAQETQYF
NA	TRBV7-3	TRBD2	TRBJ2-2	TGTGCCAGCAGCTTTCCCGGACTAGCGGGCACCGGGGAGCTGTTTTTT	CASSFPGLAGTGELFF
NA	TRBV19	TRBD1	TRBJ1-3	TGTGCCAGTACCCAACAGGGGCGACGAGGAAACACCATATATTTT	CASTQQGRRGNTIYF
once	TRBV6-5	TRBD1	TRBJ2-7	TGTGCCAGCAGTTGGCGACAGGGGGCAGGGGAGCAGTACTTC	CASSWRQGAGEQYF
NA	TRBV5-1	NA	TRBJ1-2	TGCGCCAGCAGCGTAAAATCCCCCTTAGCTACTGCTAACTATGGCTACACCTTC	CASSVKSPLATANYGYTF
NA	TRBV19	TRBD2	TRBJ2-3	TGTGCCAGTAGTTCTAGGACTAGCGGGAGGATAGATACGCAGTATTTT	CASSSRTSGRIDTQYF
NA	TRBV5-5	NA	TRBJ2-7	TGTGCCAGCAGCCCGGGTGCTGGGTTTGGGCCTAAATACTACGAGCAGTACTTC	CASSPGAGFGPKYYEQYF
NA	TRBV6-4	TRBD1	TRBJ2-3	TGTGCCAGCAAAGAGGGGGCGGTGGGCACAGATACGCAGTATTTT	CASKEGAVGTDTQYF
NA	TRBV27	NA	TRBJ2-1	TGTGCCAGCAGTTCCTTTTACAATGAGCAGTTCTTC	CASSSFYNEQFF
NA	TRBV7-6	TRBD1	TRBJ1-3	TGTGCCAGCAGCCCAGGGACAGCCTATTTTGGAAACACCATATATTTT	CASSPGTAYFGNTIYF
NA	TRBV4-1	TRBD2	TRBJ2-7	TGCGCCAGCAGCCACCCTGATGGGAAAACTAGCGGCTACGAGCAGTACTTC	CASSHPDGKTSGYEQYF
NA	TRBV6-1	NA	TRBJ2-7	TGTGCCAGCAGTGGGGGGGAGAGCTCCTACGAGCAGTACTTC	CASSGGESSYEQYF
medium-sized	TRBV7-9	NA	TRBJ2-3	TGTGCCAGCAGCTTAGAACTAGCCGCAGATACGCAGTATTTT	CASSLELAADTQYF
NA	TRBV6-5	TRBD1	TRBJ1-4	TGTGCCAGCAGGAAACAGGGGGCACTGAAGGAAAAACTGTTTTTT	CASRKQGALKEKLFF
NA	TRBV5-6	TRBD2	TRBJ2-3	TGTGCCAGCAGCTTGGCCTTAGCGGGAGGCACAGATACGCAGTATTTT	CASSLALAGGTDTQYF
NA	TRBV9	NA	TRBJ2-7	TGTGCCAGCAGCCCCAACCTCTACGAGCAGTACTTC	CASSPNLYEQYF
NA	TRBV5-1	NA	TRBJ2-5	TGCGCCAGCAGCTTGGTCCCGTCCCGGGAGACCCAGTACTTC	CASSLVPSRETQYF
NA	TRBV30	NA	TRBJ1-2	TGTGCCTGGAGTGTATACGTTGGGGTGAACTATGGCTACACCTTC	CAWSVYVGVNYGYTF
NA	TRBV28	NA	TRBJ2-3	TGTGCCAGCAGCCCCCCGTCAAGACTCACGGATACGCAGTATTTT	CASSPPSRLTDTQYF
NA	TRBV2	NA	TRBJ2-7	TGTGCCAGCAGTAGTGCGCCGGGAACCTACGAGCAGTACTTC	CASSSAPGTYEQYF
NA	TRBV5-1	NA	TRBJ2-5	TGCGCCAGCAGCTTGGGCGGCGCCCAAGAGACCCAGTACTTC	CASSLGGAQETQYF
NA	TRBV11-2	TRBD2	TRBJ2-7	TGTGCCAGCAGGAGTCCGGGACTAGCGCTGTACGAGCAGTACTTC	CASRSPGLALYEQYF
NA	TRBV2	NA	TRBJ1-5	TGTGCCAGCAGTGCCCAGTATAGCAATCAGCCCCAGCATTTT	CASSAQYSNQPQHF
few	TRBV29-1	NA	TRBJ1-3	TGCAGCGTTGTGTACTCTGGAAACACCATATATTTT	CSVVYSGNTIYF
NA	TRBV29-1	NA	TRBJ2-3	TGCAGCGTGCAAGACAGTTCGGGTTCAGATACGCAGTATTTT	CSVQDSSGSDTQYF
medium-sized	TRBV5-6	NA	TRBJ1-5	TGTGCCAGCAGCTGGGGCCAGGGGAAGGGTCAGCCCCAGCATTTT	CASSWGQGKGQPQHF
NA	TRBV5-1	NA	TRBJ2-7	TGCGCCAGCAGCGTTTCCTACGAGCAGTACTTC	CASSVSYEQYF
NA	TRBV14	NA	TRBJ1-1	TGTGCCAGCAGCCACCCCGGATTGAACACTGAAGCTTTCTTT	CASSHPGLNTEAFF
NA	TRBV6-6	NA	TRBJ1-3	TGTGCCAGCAGTTACCTTGGAGGGGCCGGAAACACCATATATTTT	CASSYLGGAGNTIYF
NA	TRBV6-6	TRBD1	TRBJ1-6	TGTGCCAGCAGTTCGACCGGACAGGGGGAATCACCCCTCCACTTT	CASSSTGQGESPLHF
NA	TRBV18	NA	TRBJ1-1	TGTGCCAGCTCACCACGCAGGGAGTTTGAAGCTTTCTTT	CASSPRREFEAFF
few	TRBV11-2	NA	TRBJ2-7	TGTGCCAGCGGCAACAGGGTCCTTCCCTACGAGCAGTACTTC	CASGNRVLPYEQYF
NA	TRBV25-1	NA	TRBJ2-1	TGTGCCAGCACCCCCGGACCTAATGAGCAGTTCTTC	CASTPGPNEQFF
NA	TRBV28	TRBD2	TRBJ2-7	TGTGCCAGCAGTTTATGGTACGGACTAGCGGGGACCTACGAGCAGTACTTC	CASSLWYGLAGTYEQYF
NA	TRBV5-6	NA	TRBJ2-5	TGTGCCAGCAGCTCACCCAGGGTTTGGGAAGAGACCCAGTACTTC	CASSSPRVWEETQYF
NA	TRBV10-2	TRBD2	TRBJ2-3	TGCGCCAGCAGGCCCGGACTAGCGGCTGGACCCACAGATACGCAGTATTTT	CASRPGLAAGPTDTQYF
NA	TRBV13	NA	TRBJ2-1	TGTGCCAGCAGCTCCCGAGACTTGAGGGCGGCGGTGCCCTCCAATGAGCAGTTCTTC	CASSSRDLRAAVPSNEQFF
once	TRBV6-4	TRBD2	TRBJ2-3	TGTGCCAGCAGTGAACATAGCGGGAGGGATGTAGATACGCAGTATTTT	CASSEHSGRDVDTQYF
few	TRBV7-7	NA	TRBJ1-1	TGTGCTAGCAGCAGGACAAGGAACACTGAAGCTTTCTTT	CASSRTRNTEAFF
NA	TRBV28	TRBD1	TRBJ1-5	TGTGCCAGCAGAGAATACCGGGACAGGGAGTATCAGCCCCAGCATTTT	CASREYRDREYQPQHF
NA	TRBV18	TRBD1	TRBJ1-2	TGTGCCAGCTCTCAGGGACAGAACTATGGCTACACCTTC	CASSQGQNYGYTF
few	TRBV5-1	TRBD2	TRBJ2-1	TGCGCCAGCAGCTTGAGAGCGGGAGGGTACAATGAGCAGTTCTTC	CASSLRAGGYNEQFF
NA	TRBV6-1	TRBD2	TRBJ2-3	TGTGCCAGCAGTGGTAGACTAGCGGGAGGGGTCCGTGGGACAGATACGCAGTATTTT	CASSGRLAGGVRGTDTQYF
few	TRBV4-1	NA	TRBJ2-7	TGCGCCAGCAGCCGATCTATTGCCTACGAGCAGTACTTC	CASSRSIAYEQYF
NA	TRBV30	NA	TRBJ1-4	TGTGCCTGGAAGGCGCTCTCCCAGGGGGAAAAACTGTTTTTT	CAWKALSQGEKLFF
NA	TRBV2	TRBD1	TRBJ2-7	TGTGCCAGCAGTGCCACGACAGGGACCTACGAGCAGTACTTC	CASSATTGTYEQYF
NA	TRBV5-1	TRBD1	TRBJ1-1	TGCGCCAGCAGCGGACAGGTGGGCACTGAAGCTTTCTTT	CASSGQVGTEAFF
NA	TRBV5-1	NA	TRBJ2-2	TGCGCCAGCAGAGGAGGGGGCGCGGGTTGGTCCGGGGAGCTGTTTTTT	CASRGGGAGWSGELFF
once	TRBV5-1	NA	TRBJ1-2	TGCGCCAGCAGCTCGACAGCGCGCTGGGGCTACACCTTC	CASSSTARWGYTF
once	TRBV9	NA	TRBJ2-7	TGTGCCAGCAGCGTAGTCCCGTATGGGGATTACTACGAGCAGTACTTC	CASSVVPYGDYYEQYF
NA	TRBV2	NA	TRBJ2-4	TGTGCCAGCCAAGGACTGCTAGCCAAAAACATTCAGTACTTC	CASQGLLAKNIQYF
NA	TRBV7-8	NA	TRBJ1-1	TGTGCCAGCAGCTTTAGGGGGTCGGGAGCTTTCTTT	CASSFRGSGAFF
NA	TRBV19	NA	TRBJ1-5	TGTGCCAGTGTTACGCACAGTAGCAATCAGCCCCAGCATTTT	CASVTHSSNQPQHF
NA	TRBV5-1	TRBD1	TRBJ2-7	TGCGCCAGCAGCTTGGCGGCAGGGGGCTACGAGCAGTACTTC	CASSLAAGGYEQYF
NA	TRBV7-9	NA	TRBJ2-2	TGTGCCAGCAGCCCCACACGGTACTCAAGAATAGGGGCCGGGGAGCTGTTTTTT	CASSPTRYSRIGAGELFF
once	TRBV28	NA	TRBJ2-7	TGTGCCAGCAGTTCTGAGGTCCCTTACGAGCAGTACTTC	CASSSEVPYEQYF
NA	TRBV10-3	NA	TRBJ2-2	TGTGCCATCAGGCCCGGTAGCACGAACACCGGGGAGCTGTTTTTT	CAIRPGSTNTGELFF
few	TRBV7-9	TRBD1	TRBJ2-3	TGTGCCAGCAGCCACGACAGGGTGAGAAAGACAGATACGCAGTATTTT	CASSHDRVRKTDTQYF